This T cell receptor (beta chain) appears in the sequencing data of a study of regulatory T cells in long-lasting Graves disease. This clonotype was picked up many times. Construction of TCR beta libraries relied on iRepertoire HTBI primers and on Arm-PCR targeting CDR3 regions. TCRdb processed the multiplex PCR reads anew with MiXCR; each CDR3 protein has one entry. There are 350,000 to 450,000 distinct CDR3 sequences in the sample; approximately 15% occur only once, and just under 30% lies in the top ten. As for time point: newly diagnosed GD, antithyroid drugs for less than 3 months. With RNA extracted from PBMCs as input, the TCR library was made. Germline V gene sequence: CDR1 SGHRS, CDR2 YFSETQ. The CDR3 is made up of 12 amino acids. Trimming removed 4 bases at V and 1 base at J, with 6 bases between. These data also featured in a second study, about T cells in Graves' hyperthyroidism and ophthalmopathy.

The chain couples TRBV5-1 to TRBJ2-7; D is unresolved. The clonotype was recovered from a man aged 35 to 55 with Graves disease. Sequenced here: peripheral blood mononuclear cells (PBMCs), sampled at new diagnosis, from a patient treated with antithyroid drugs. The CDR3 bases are TGCGCCAGCAGCGTCCCATCCTACGAGCAGTACTTC. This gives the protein CASSVPSYEQYF.